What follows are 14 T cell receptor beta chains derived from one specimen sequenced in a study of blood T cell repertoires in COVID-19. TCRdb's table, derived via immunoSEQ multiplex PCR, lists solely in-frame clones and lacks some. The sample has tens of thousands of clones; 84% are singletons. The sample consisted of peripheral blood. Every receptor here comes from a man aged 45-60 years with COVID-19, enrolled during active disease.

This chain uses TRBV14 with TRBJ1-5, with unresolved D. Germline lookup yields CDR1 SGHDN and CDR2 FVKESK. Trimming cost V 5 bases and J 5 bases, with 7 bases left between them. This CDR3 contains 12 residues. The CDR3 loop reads CASSESDQPQHF. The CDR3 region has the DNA TGTGCCAGCAGCGAAAGCGATCAGCCCCAGCATTTT.

In nucleotides, the CDR3 is TGTGCCAGCAGTCCACCCGTGGGGGCGGTTTCAGATACGCAGTATTTT. Its protein is CASSPPVGAVSDTQYF. The genes are TRBV6-4 and TRBJ2-3, with a possible D match to TRBD1 (6 bases). The germline gives CDR1 MRHNA, CDR2 SNTAGT. The CDR3 totals 16 residues. V lost 5 bases and J lost 4, with 19 bases in between.

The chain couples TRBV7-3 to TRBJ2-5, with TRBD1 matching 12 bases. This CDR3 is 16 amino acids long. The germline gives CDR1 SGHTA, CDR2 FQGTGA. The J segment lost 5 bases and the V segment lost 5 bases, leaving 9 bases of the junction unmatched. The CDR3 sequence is CASSTGTGGVLETQYF. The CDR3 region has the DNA TGTGCCAGCAGCACCGGGACAGGGGGCGTGTTGGAGACCCAGTACTTC.

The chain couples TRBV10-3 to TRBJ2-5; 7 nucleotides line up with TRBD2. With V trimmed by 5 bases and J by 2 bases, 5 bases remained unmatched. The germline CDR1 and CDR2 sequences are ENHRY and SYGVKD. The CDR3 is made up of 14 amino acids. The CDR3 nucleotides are TGTGCCATCAGTACCGGGACTACTCAAGAGACCCAGTACTTC. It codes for CAISTGTTQETQYF.

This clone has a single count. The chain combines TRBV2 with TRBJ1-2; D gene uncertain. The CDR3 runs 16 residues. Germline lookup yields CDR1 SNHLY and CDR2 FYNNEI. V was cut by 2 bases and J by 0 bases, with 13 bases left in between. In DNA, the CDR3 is TGTGCCAGCAGTGAACGCGGGGAACCAGCTAACTATGGCTACACCTTC. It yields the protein CASSERGEPANYGYTF.

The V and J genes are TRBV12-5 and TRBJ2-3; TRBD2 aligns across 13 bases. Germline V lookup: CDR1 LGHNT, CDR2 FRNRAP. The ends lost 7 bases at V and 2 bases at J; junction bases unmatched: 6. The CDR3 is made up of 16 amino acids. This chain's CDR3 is CASAMGLAGPTDTQYF. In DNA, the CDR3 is TGTGCTAGTGCCATGGGACTAGCGGGGCCCACAGATACGCAGTATTTT.

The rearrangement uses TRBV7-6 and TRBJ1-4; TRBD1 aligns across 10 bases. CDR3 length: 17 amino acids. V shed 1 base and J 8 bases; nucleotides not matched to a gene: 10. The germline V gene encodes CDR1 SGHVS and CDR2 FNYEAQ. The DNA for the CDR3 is TGTGCCAGCAGCTTAGGAATGATTGGGACAGGGGTGGAAAAACTGTTTTTT. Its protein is CASSLGMIGTGVEKLFF.

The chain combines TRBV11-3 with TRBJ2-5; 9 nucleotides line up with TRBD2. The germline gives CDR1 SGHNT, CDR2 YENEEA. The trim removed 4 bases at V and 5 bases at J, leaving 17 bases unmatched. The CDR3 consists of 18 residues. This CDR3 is CASSSGAMGGGAGETQYF. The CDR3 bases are TGTGCCAGCAGCTCAGGGGCCATGGGCGGGGGGGCCGGTGAGACCCAGTACTTC.

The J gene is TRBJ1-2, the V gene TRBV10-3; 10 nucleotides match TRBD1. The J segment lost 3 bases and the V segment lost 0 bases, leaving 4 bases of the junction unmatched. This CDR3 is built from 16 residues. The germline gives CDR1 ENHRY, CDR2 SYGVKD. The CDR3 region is CAISESGQGQDYGYTF. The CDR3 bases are TGTGCCATCAGTGAGTCGGGACAGGGGCAGGACTATGGCTACACCTTC.

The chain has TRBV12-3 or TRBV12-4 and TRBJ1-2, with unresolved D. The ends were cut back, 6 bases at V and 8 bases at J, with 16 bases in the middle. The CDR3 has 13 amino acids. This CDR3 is CASSPNKASGYTF. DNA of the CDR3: TGTGCCAGCAGCCCTAATAAAGCTAGCGGCTACACCTTC.

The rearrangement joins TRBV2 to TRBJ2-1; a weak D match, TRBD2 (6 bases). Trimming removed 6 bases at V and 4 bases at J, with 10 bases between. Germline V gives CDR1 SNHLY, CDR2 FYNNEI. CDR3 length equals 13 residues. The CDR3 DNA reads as TGTGCCAGCAGGGCTAGCGCGTACAATGAGCAGTTCTTC. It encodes CASRASAYNEQFF.

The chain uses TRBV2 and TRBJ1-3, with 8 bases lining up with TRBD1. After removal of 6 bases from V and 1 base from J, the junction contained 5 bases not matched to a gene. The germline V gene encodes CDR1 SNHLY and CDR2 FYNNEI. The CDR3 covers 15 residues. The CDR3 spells CASSTDRGSGNTIYF. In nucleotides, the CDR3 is TGTGCCAGCAGCACAGACAGGGGATCTGGAAACACCATATATTTT.

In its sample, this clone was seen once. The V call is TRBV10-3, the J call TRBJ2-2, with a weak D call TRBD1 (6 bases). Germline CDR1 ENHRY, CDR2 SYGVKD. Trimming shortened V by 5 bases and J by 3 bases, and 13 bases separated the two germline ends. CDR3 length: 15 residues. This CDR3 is CAISYRVVDTGELFF. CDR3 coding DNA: TGTGCCATCAGTTACAGGGTGGTTGACACCGGGGAGCTGTTTTTT.

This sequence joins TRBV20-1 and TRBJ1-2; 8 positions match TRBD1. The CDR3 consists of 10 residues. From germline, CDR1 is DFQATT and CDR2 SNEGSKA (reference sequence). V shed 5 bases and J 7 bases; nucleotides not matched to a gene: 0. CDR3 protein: CSADRGGYTF. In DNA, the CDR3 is TGCAGTGCTGACAGGGGTGGCTACACCTTC.